A single sample gave rise to the 16 T cell receptor beta chains below, sequenced in a study of blood T cell repertoires in COVID-19 (dated by TCRdb to 2020 to 2022). Receptor libraries were prepared by the immunoSEQ multiplex PCR assay. Held by TCRdb, this immuneACCESS table contains in-frame sequences only and omits some clones. Under half of the omission traces to an unresolved V gene where checked; the cause of the rest is unknown. The sample has 130,000 or so clones on record, approximately 84% of them singletons. The ten largest clones represent roughly 17% of the sample. The sequencing sample was made of peripheral blood. Every receptor here comes from a woman older than 75 with acute or convalescent COVID-19.

The chain is built from TRBV5-1 and TRBJ2-1; 8 nucleotides line up with TRBD2. The length of the CDR3 is 16 residues. V gave up 2 bases and J gave up 0 bases; unmatched junction bases: 4. Germline CDR1 is SGHRS and CDR2 is YFSETQ. CDR3 DNA sequence: TGCGCCAGCAGCTTAGGCGGGGGGCGCTCCTACAATGAGCAGTTCTTC. Protein: CASSLGGGRSYNEQFF.

This rearrangement joins TRBV5-5 to TRBJ2-5; a weak D match, TRBD1 (6 bases). V lost 4 bases and J 5 bases, leaving 9 bases between the germline ends. Germline CDR1 SGHKS, CDR2 YYEKEE (reference sequence). The CDR3 length is 12 residues. The CDR3 DNA sequence: TGTGCCAGCAGCCACAGGGAGGAGACCCAGTACTTC. Protein: CASSHREETQYF.

This clone was counted once. V usage is TRBV10-3 and J usage is TRBJ2-1; a weak D match, TRBD2 (5 bases). This CDR3 has 15 amino acids. Germline assignment: CDR1 ENHRY and CDR2 SYGVKD. V was pared by 0 bases and J by 9 bases, with 15 bases between. The CDR3: CAISESGAAEREQFF. CDR3 in DNA: TGTGCCATCAGTGAGTCGGGAGCGGCTGAACGTGAGCAGTTCTTC.

The CDR3 region has the DNA TGCAGTGCTAGAGGGGTGGGAGGCCAGTACTTC. Protein sequence: CSARGVGGQYF. The chain combines TRBV20-1 with TRBJ2-5; possibly TRBD2 for D (6 bases). Between the trimmed V and J ends, which lost 1 base and 10 bases, there was a span of 10 bases. Germline loops: CDR1 DFQATT, CDR2 SNEGSKA (reference sequence). This CDR3 has 11 amino acids.

The chain uses TRBV27 and TRBJ1-5; D is possibly TRBD1 (6 bases). Trimming stripped 2 bases from V and 2 bases from J, with 10 bases between. Germline loops: CDR1 MNHEY, CDR2 SMNVEV (reference sequence). CDR3 length: 15 amino acids. CDR3 DNA: TGTGCCAGCAGTTTAGTTTACAGGGGCAATCAGCCCCAGCATTTT. It codes for CASSLVYRGNQPQHF.

This chain links TRBV4-1 with TRBJ1-2; 8 positions match TRBD1. The V segment lost 3 bases and the J segment 8 bases; nucleotides outside the gene matches: 17. Germline-derived CDR1 and CDR2 are MGHRA and YSYEKL. CDR3 length equals 17 residues. CDR3 coding DNA: TGCGCCAGCAGCCAGGGCCCCGGGGGACAGGTCGTTGGGGGCTACACCTTC. Its protein product is CASSQGPGGQVVGGYTF.

Concerning this clone itself: The same CDR3 is also encoded by other DNA sequences in this sample. The chain recombines TRBV7-2 with TRBJ2-1; TRBD2 agrees at 13 bases. The CDR3 is 15 amino acids. V was pared by 6 bases and J by 7 bases, with 6 bases of the junction left unmatched. The germline gives CDR1 SGHTA, CDR2 FQGNSA. The CDR3 loop is CASSLGLAGSNEQFF. The CDR3 DNA sequence: TGTGCCAGCAGTTTGGGACTAGCGGGGAGTAATGAGCAGTTCTTC.

J is TRBJ2-3 and V is TRBV2; TRBD2 matches 11 bases. The length of the CDR3 is 15 residues. Looked up from germline, CDR1 is SNHLY and CDR2 is FYNNEI. V was pared by 6 bases and J by 6 bases, with 8 bases of the junction left unmatched. The DNA of the CDR3 is TGTGCCAGCAGGATTCTAGCGGGGGGTCTGGATACGCAGTATTTT. Translated: CASRILAGGLDTQYF. Full variable domain (missing parts from reference TRBV2 and TRBJ2-3): EPEVTQTPSHQVTQMGQEVILRCVPISNHLYFYWYRQILGQKVEFLVSFYNNEISEKSEIFDDQFSVERPDGSNFTLKIRSTKLEDSAMYFCASRILAGGLDTQYFGPGTRLTVL.

The V gene is TRBV5-4, the J gene TRBJ1-2; no reliable D call. CDR1 and CDR2 (germline): SGHNT, YYREEE (reference sequence). The V end lost 2 bases, the J end lost 6 bases, and 14 bases lay between the germline ends. The CDR3 contains 14 residues. CDR3 nucleotide sequence: TGTGCCAGCAGCTTTCGAACAGCCCCCGATGGCTACACCTTC. It translates to CASSFRTAPDGYTF.

The rearrangement uses TRBV7-2 and TRBJ1-3, with D tentatively TRBD1 (6 bases). The CDR3 loop spans 13 amino acids. Germline CDR1 reads SGHTA; CDR2 reads FQGNSA. V lost 7 bases to trimming and J lost 4 bases, with 11 bases between them. CDR3 in amino acids: CASKQGTGNTIYF. As DNA, the CDR3 is TGTGCCAGCAAACAGGGAACCGGAAACACCATATATTTT.

This chain connects TRBV7-2 to TRBJ1-2; possibly TRBD1 for D (5 bases). Germline V gives CDR1 SGHTA, CDR2 FQGNSA. The CDR3 spans 15 residues. Between the trimmed V and J ends, which lost 5 bases and 4 bases, there was a span of 17 bases. CDR3 sequence: CASSTETGLSYGYTF. The CDR3 DNA is TGTGCCAGCAGCACGGAGACGGGACTCAGCTATGGCTACACCTTC.

The rearrangement uses TRBV5-8 and TRBJ2-2, with TRBD2 identical over 10 bases. This CDR3 spans 17 amino acids. Germline V gene data show CDR1 as SGHTS and CDR2 as YDEGEE. Trimming cost V 1 base and J 4 bases; bases outside gene matches: 7. CDR3 protein: CASSLRLAGAGTGELFF. CDR3 in DNA: TGTGCCAGCAGCTTGCGCCTAGCGGGAGCGGGCACCGGGGAGCTGTTTTTT.

V gene TRBV7-6 combines with J gene TRBJ2-7; 11 nucleotides agree with TRBD2. V was clipped by 4 bases and J by 1 base; unmatched bases: 3. The length of the CDR3 is 15 residues. CDR1 is SGHVS, CDR2 FNYEAQ, per germline. CDR3 coding DNA: TGTGCCAGCAGCTCACGGACTAGCGGGTCCTACGAGCAGTACTTC. Translated, it gives CASSSRTSGSYEQYF. Full variable domain (remainder filled in from reference TRBV7-6 and TRBJ2-7): GAGVSQSPRYKVTKRGQDVALRCDPISGHVSLYWYRQALGQGPEFLTYFNYEAQQDKSGLPNDRFSAERPEGSISTLTIQRTEQRDSAMYRCASSSRTSGSYEQYFGPGTRLTVT.

The table lists this clone with a few counts. V gene TRBV18 combines with J gene TRBJ1-5; the match to TRBD1 covers 10 bases. CDR3 size: 15 residues. Trimming removed 6 bases from V and 6 bases from J; junction bases left unmatched: 8. Germline loops: CDR1 KGHSH, CDR2 LQKENI. This CDR3 is CASSLGQGVGQPQHF. CDR3 bases: TGTGCCAGCTCCCTAGGACAGGGGGTAGGTCAGCCCCAGCATTTT. The full variable domain, its missing parts supplied by reference TRBV18 and TRBJ1-5, is NAGVMQNPRHLVRRRGQEARLRCSPMKGHSHVYWYRQLPEEGLKFMVYLQKENIIDESGMPKERFSAEFPKEGPSILRIQQVVRGDSAAYFCASSLGQGVGQPQHFGDGTRLSIL.

The chain recombines TRBV27 with TRBJ1-2; 7 nucleotides line up with TRBD1. The CDR3 is made up of 15 amino acids. V lost 6 bases to trimming and J lost 0 bases; unmatched junction nucleotides: 7. Germline lookup yields CDR1 MNHEY and CDR2 SMNVEV (reference sequence). This CDR3 is CASSRRQGTNYGYTF. CDR3 DNA sequence: TGTGCCAGCAGCCGAAGACAGGGTACTAACTATGGCTACACCTTC.

A few counts support this clone. The genes are TRBV19 and TRBJ2-1; possible D gene TRBD1, 6 bases. The V end lost 5 bases, the J end lost 0 bases, and 11 bases lay between the germline ends. Germline assignment: CDR1 LNHDA and CDR2 SQIVND (reference sequence). This CDR3 has 15 amino acids. CDR3 nucleotide sequence: TGTGCCAGTAGTCTCAGGGGTTTCTCCTACAATGAGCAGTTCTTC. Translation: CASSLRGFSYNEQFF.